One sample yielded the 5 T cell receptor beta chains listed below, sequenced in a study of siplizumab effects on memory and regulatory T cells. Sequenced by immunoSEQ multiplex PCR; TCRdb stores in-frame clones only, minus some. The data contain 90,000 to 120,000 clones, about 91% of them seen just once; the ten biggest clones take up 2.5% to 3%. The sequenced sample was CD4+ T cells sorted from blood. The source of these receptors is a human donor in good health. Some clones in this sample may be carry-over from other donors' samples.

The chain links TRBV20-1 to TRBJ2-1; D gene uncertain. CDR1 is DFQATT, CDR2 SNEGSKA, per germline (reference sequence). V gave up 5 bases and J gave up 10 bases, with 12 bases separating them. The CDR3 is 11 amino acids. DNA for the CDR3: TGCAGTGCTGCCCAGGTACCCGAGCAGTTCTTC. Translation: CSAAQVPEQFF.

The chain combines TRBV5-4 with TRBJ1-1; D might be TRBD1 (6 bases). Germline V CDR1 and CDR2: SGHNT, YYREEE (reference sequence). V gave up 3 bases and J gave up 4 bases, with 16 bases separating them. The CDR3 has 15 residues. This CDR3 reads CASSSGGALGTEAFF. CDR3 DNA: TGTGCCAGCAGCTCCGGGGGGGCACTGGGCACTGAAGCTTTCTTT.

The V gene is TRBV6-1, the J gene TRBJ2-7, with 12 bases fitting TRBD2. Germline V gives CDR1 MNHNS, CDR2 SASEGT. The CDR3 covers 15 residues. With V trimmed by 6 bases and J by 3 bases, 6 bases remained unmatched. For the CDR3, the DNA is TGTGCCAGCAGCCTAGGACTAGCGGGAATCTACGAGCAGTACTTC. This sequence encodes CASSLGLAGIYEQYF.

The CDR3 bases are TGCGCCAGCAGCTCGGACATGAACACCGGGGAGCTGTTTTTT. It encodes CASSSDMNTGELFF. The chain is built from TRBV5-1 and TRBJ2-2; the D gene is possibly TRBD1 (5 bases). The CDR3 has 14 residues. Trimming cost V 3 bases and J 1 base, with 7 bases left between them. Looked up from germline, CDR1 is SGHRS and CDR2 is YFSETQ.

The chain is built from TRBV7-9 and TRBJ2-3; D call uncertain. Trimming took 7 bases from V and 2 from J, leaving 19 bases between them. The germline V gene encodes CDR1 SEHNR and CDR2 FQNEAQ (reference sequence). This CDR3 region has 16 residues. Here the CDR3 DNA reads TGTGCCAGCAAACCCCAGGTTCCTGAACCCACAGATACGCAGTATTTT. It is translated as CASKPQVPEPTDTQYF.